This T cell receptor (beta chain) was recorded in a study of molecular identifiers for immune sequencing clone quantification. The CDR3 is made up of 14 amino acids. The germline V and J ends were trimmed by 0 bases and 4 bases, with 10 bases remaining between them. The germline CDR1 and CDR2 sequences are SGDLS and YYNGEE. TCRdb used MiXCR to reprocess the PCR reads, holding one entry per CDR3 protein. Here the sample spans hundreds of thousands of distinct CDR3 sequences, approximately 24% being singletons. Comments on this clonotype: This may come from a read error, since a much larger clone is one base off.

Naive CD8 T cells underwent sorting with the CD8+CD4-CCR7+CD45RA+ definition. The TCR comes from a human donor in good health. Some libraries in this study had Jurkat cell RNA spiked in. The sequenced sample consisted of naive CD8+ T cells from blood, with Jurkat cell RNA spiked in. This sample's subset: FACS-sorted CD8+CD4-CCR7+CD45RA+ naive T cells. This chain uses TRBV9 with TRBJ2-5; D gene uncertain. The CDR3 protein is CASSVELVTETQYF. CDR3 sequence (DNA): TGTGCCAGCAGCGTAGAGCTTGTCACAGAGACCCAGTACTTC.